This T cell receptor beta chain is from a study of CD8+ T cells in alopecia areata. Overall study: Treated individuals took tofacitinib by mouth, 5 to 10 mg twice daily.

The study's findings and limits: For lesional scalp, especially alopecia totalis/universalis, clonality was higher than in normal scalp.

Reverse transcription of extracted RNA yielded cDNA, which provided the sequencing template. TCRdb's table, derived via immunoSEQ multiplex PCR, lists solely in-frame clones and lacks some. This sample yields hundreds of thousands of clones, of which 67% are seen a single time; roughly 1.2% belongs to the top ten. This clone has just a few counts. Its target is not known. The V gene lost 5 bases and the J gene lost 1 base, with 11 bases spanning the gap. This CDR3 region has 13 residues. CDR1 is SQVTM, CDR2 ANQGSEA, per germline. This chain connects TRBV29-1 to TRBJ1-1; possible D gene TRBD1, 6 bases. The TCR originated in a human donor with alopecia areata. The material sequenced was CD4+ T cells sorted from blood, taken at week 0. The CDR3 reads CSVLRGGNTEAFF. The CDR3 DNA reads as TGCAGCGTTCTTAGAGGGGGGAACACTGAAGCTTTCTTT.